The 27 T cell receptor beta chains below all came from one sample that was sequenced in a study of T cells in Graves' hyperthyroidism and ophthalmopathy. Authors of the study amplified TCR beta CDR3 regions from RNA transcripts. The HTBI primer set served for first-round RT-PCR of the TCR CDR3. TCRdb ran MiXCR on the multiplex PCR reads and lists one entry per CDR3 protein. The data show some 180,000 distinct CDR3 sequences, about 18% seen once. The sequenced sample consisted of blood. These receptors originate from a woman aged 45 to 65 with Graves' hyperthyroidism.

This clonotype was found a few times. The genes are TRBV5-8 and TRBJ1-1; TRBD1 matches at 9 bases. The CDR3 covers 13 residues. The V and J ends lost 5 bases and 8 bases, in that order; junction bases with no gene match: 7. CDR1 and CDR2 from the germline V gene are SGHTS and YDEGEE. The CDR3 region is CASRTYGTGEAFF. CDR3 in DNA: TGTGCCAGCAGGACGTACGGGACAGGGGAAGCTTTCTTT. Variable domain in full (rest from reference TRBV5-8 and TRBJ1-1): EAGVTQSPTHLIKTRGQQATLRCSPISGHTSVYWYQQALGLGLQFLLWYDEGEERNRGNFPPRFSGRQFPNYSSELNVNALELEDSALYLCASRTYGTGEAFFGQGTRLTVV.

This clonotype was detected ten times or more. The chain couples TRBV19 to TRBJ1-2; 9 bases agree with TRBD1. The CDR3 spans 14 residues. Germline V lookup: CDR1 LNHDA, CDR2 SQIVND (reference sequence). Trimming cost V 7 bases and J 4 bases; bases outside gene matches: 7. CDR3 residues: CASTGQGMGYGYTF. The CDR3, as DNA: TGTGCCAGTACCGGACAGGGGATGGGCTATGGCTACACCTTC.

This clonotype showed up many times. V and J are TRBV5-1 and TRBJ2-7; a weak D match, TRBD1 (5 bases). The CDR3 runs 14 residues. From germline, CDR1 is SGHRS and CDR2 YFSETQ. V lost 0 bases and J 2 bases, leaving 9 bases between the germline ends. The CDR3 is CASSLDRSTYEQYF. The CDR3 DNA reads TGCGCCAGCAGCTTGGACAGGTCGACCTACGAGCAGTACTTC.

The sample holds many counts of this clonotype. The CDR3 loop reads CASSLGQGFGSGANVLTF. CDR3 sequence (DNA): TGTGCCAGCAGCCTGGGACAGGGTTTTGGATCTGGGGCCAACGTCCTGACTTTC. This rearrangement joins TRBV28 to TRBJ2-6, with 9 bases lining up with TRBD1. CDR3 size: 18 residues. Germline CDR1 is MDHEN and CDR2 is SYDVKM. The V segment lost 6 bases and the J segment 1 base; nucleotides outside the gene matches: 10.

The table lists this clonotype with many counts. The rearrangement links TRBV7-9 to TRBJ2-7, with D unclear. Germline V CDR1 and CDR2: SEHNR, FQNEAQ (reference sequence). Trimming took 5 bases from V and 4 from J, leaving 21 bases between them. The CDR3 extends over 16 amino acids. This CDR3 is CASSLSGLSYRYEQYF. CDR3 DNA sequence: TGTGCCAGCAGCCTGTCAGGTCTATCGTACCGTTACGAGCAGTACTTC.

There are many counts of this clonotype. The V gene is TRBV19, the J gene TRBJ2-7; D is uncertain. Germline-derived CDR1 and CDR2 are LNHDA and SQIVND (reference sequence). This CDR3 has 15 amino acids. Trimming removed 2 bases from V and 1 base from J, with 12 bases in between. Written as DNA, the CDR3 is TGTGCCAGTAGTATAAACCGACCGGAATCCTACGAGCAGTACTTC. Amino acids: CASSINRPESYEQYF.

The CDR3 loop is CASRKTGNTGELFF. The CDR3 region has the DNA TGTGCCAGCAGGAAGACAGGGAACACCGGGGAGCTGTTTTTT. The chain uses TRBV12-3 or TRBV12-4 and TRBJ2-2; D is perhaps TRBD1 (6 bases). V lost 6 bases and J 1 base, leaving 9 bases between the germline ends. CDR3 length: 14 amino acids.

The genes are TRBV6-6 and TRBJ2-1; 7 bases map to TRBD1. V shed 0 bases, J shed 10 bases, and the junction held 9 bases outside the gene matches. Germline V gene lookup returns CDR1 MNHNY and CDR2 SVGAGI (reference sequence). The CDR3 totals 15 residues. The DNA of the CDR3 is TGTGCCAGCAGTTACTCGAACAGGGGAAAATTAGAGCAGTTCTTC. Translation gives CASSYSNRGKLEQFF.

This clonotype was seen only a few times. The rearrangement uses TRBV12-3 or TRBV12-4 and TRBJ2-7, with 8 bases identical to TRBD1. The ends lost 2 bases at V and 12 bases at J; junction bases unmatched: 6. The CDR3 extends over 12 amino acids. CDR3 in DNA: TGTGCCAGCAGTTTAATCGGGACAGGAGCGTACTTC. It specifies CASSLIGTGAYF.

This clonotype was found many times. V usage is TRBV29-1 and J usage is TRBJ2-1; 10 bases are a match to TRBD2. V shed 6 bases and J 8 bases; nucleotides not matched to a gene: 10. Germline assignment: CDR1 SQVTM and CDR2 ANQGSEA. The CDR3 totals 14 residues. This CDR3 reads CSVDHSGGSDEQFF. CDR3 sequence (DNA): TGCAGCGTGGATCATAGCGGGGGGTCGGATGAGCAGTTCTTC.

There are many counts of this clonotype. The chain couples TRBV28 to TRBJ2-7, with TRBD2 as a possible D gene (6 bases). V was cut by 7 bases and J by 3 bases, with 16 bases left in between. The CDR3 runs 14 residues. Germline V gene data show CDR1 as MDHEN and CDR2 as SYDVKM. CDR3: CASTPGGEDYEQYF. CDR3 bases: TGTGCCAGCACCCCTGGAGGGGAAGACTACGAGCAGTACTTC.

This clonotype has a handful of counts. The conserved phenylalanine or tryptophan is not found at the CDR3 terminus, so this likely reflects a read error. This chain links TRBV24-1 with TRBJ1-2; D gene uncertain. V gave up 1 base and J gave up 2 bases, with 4 bases separating them. The germline CDR1 and CDR2 sequences are KGHDR and SFDVKD. This CDR3 has 13 residues. The CDR3 sequence is CATSDLNNYGYTL. CDR3 sequence (DNA): TGTGCCACCAGTGATTTAAACAACTATGGCTACACCCTC.

This clonotype was detected ten times or more. The rearrangement joins TRBV19 to TRBJ2-1; 9 nucleotides match TRBD2. With 5 bases clipped from V and 4 bases from J, the junction kept 9 bases outside the gene matches. Looked up from germline, CDR1 is LNHDA and CDR2 is SQIVND (reference sequence). This CDR3 region has 16 residues. For the CDR3, the DNA is TGTGCCAGTAGTGACTTTAGCGGGGGCCTGTACAATGAGCAGTTCTTC. This encodes CASSDFSGGLYNEQFF.

This clonotype appeared many times. This chain uses TRBV29-1 with TRBJ1-2; weak D call: TRBD1 (6 bases). The CDR3 loop spans 13 amino acids. V lost 7 bases and J 4 bases, leaving 16 bases between the germline ends. CDR1 and CDR2 from the germline V gene are SQVTM and ANQGSEA. CDR3 protein: CSAADSPTYGYTF. CDR3 in DNA: TGCAGCGCCGCGGACAGCCCAACCTATGGCTACACCTTC.

Regarding this clonotype: A much larger clone is a single base away; this may be a read error. V gene TRBV5-1 combines with J gene TRBJ1-1; the D is unclear. This CDR3 is built from 14 residues. Per the germline V gene, CDR1 is SGHRS and CDR2 is YFSETQ. The CDR3 loop reads CSSSSVVSPLEAFF. The DNA of the CDR3 is TGCTCCAGCAGCTCCGTGGTAAGCCCTCTTGAAGCTTTCTTT.

In this sample, this clonotype turned up many times. The V and J genes are TRBV27 and TRBJ2-7; the match to TRBD1 covers 9 bases. The trim removed 4 bases at V and 3 bases at J, leaving 4 bases unmatched. CDR1 and CDR2 from the germline V gene are MNHEY and SMNVEV (reference sequence). The CDR3 consists of 14 residues. CDR3 coding DNA: TGTGCCAGCAGTTACAGGGGGCGCGGCTACGAGCAGTACTTC. Amino acids: CASSYRGRGYEQYF.

In this sample, this clonotype turned up many times. The gene calls are TRBV6-1 and TRBJ1-6; D gene ambiguous. V was clipped by 2 bases and J by 9 bases, with 8 bases between them. The germline gives CDR1 MNHNS, CDR2 SASEGT. The CDR3 runs to 13 residues. The CDR3 DNA sequence: TGTGCCAGCAGTGAACCCCCCGTTTCACCCCTCCACTTT. Translated, it gives CASSEPPVSPLHF.

This clonotype was seen repeatedly, ten times or more. This chain connects TRBV7-9 to TRBJ1-4; a weak D match, TRBD1 (6 bases). Trimming removed 4 bases at V and 7 bases at J, with 16 bases between. Germline V gene lookup returns CDR1 SEHNR and CDR2 FQNEAQ (reference sequence). The CDR3 extends over 15 amino acids. CDR3 in DNA: TGTGCCAGCAGCTCCCGACAGCCACAGGGTGAAAAACTGTTTTTT. This encodes CASSSRQPQGEKLFF. The variable domain in full, with the rest retrieved from reference TRBV7-9 and TRBJ1-4, is DTGVSQNPRHKITKRGQNVTFRCDPISEHNRLYWYRQTLGQGPEFLTYFQNEAQLEKSRLLSDRFSAERPKGSFSTLEIQRTEQGDSAMYLCASSSRQPQGEKLFFGSGTQLSVL.

This clonotype was seen ten or more times. This chain uses TRBV9 with TRBJ1-1; perhaps TRBD1 as D (5 bases). This CDR3 comprises 15 residues. CDR1 and CDR2 (germline): SGDLS, YYNGEE. Trimming removed 4 bases from V and 4 bases from J, with 17 bases in between. CDR3 sequence reads: CASSPRGSGFTEAFF. Written as DNA, the CDR3 is TGTGCCAGCAGCCCTAGGGGCTCAGGGTTCACTGAAGCTTTCTTT.

This chain connects TRBV6-1 to TRBJ2-6; possible D gene TRBD2, 6 bases. The V gene's germline CDR1 is MNHNS and CDR2 SASEGT. Trimming left V 8 bases short and J 0 bases short, with 17 bases between. The CDR3 loop spans 17 amino acids. CDR3 in DNA: TGTGCCAGCCAAAGGAGGGACGTCGCCTCTGGGGCCAACGTCCTGACTTTC. Translated, it gives CASQRRDVASGANVLTF.

This clonotype was picked up many times. The chain uses TRBV11-3 and TRBJ2-1, with 14 positions matching TRBD2. V trimming: 3 bases; J trimming: 7 bases; junction bases outside the gene matches: 5. Germline CDR1 and CDR2: SGHNT and YENEEA. CDR3 length: 16 residues. CDR3 amino acids: CASSFGTSGGRNEQFF. CDR3 coding DNA: TGTGCCAGCAGCTTTGGGACTAGCGGGGGTCGGAATGAGCAGTTCTTC.

This clonotype was seen at least ten times. V and J are TRBV3-1 and TRBJ2-1; 11 bases map to TRBD2. With 0 bases clipped from V and 0 bases from J, the junction kept 7 bases outside the gene matches. The V gene's germline CDR1 is LGHDT and CDR2 YNNKEL (reference sequence). This CDR3 has 19 residues. The CDR3 sequence is CASSQEASGGLPSYNEQFF. CDR3 bases: TGTGCCAGCAGCCAAGAGGCTAGCGGGGGGCTCCCCTCCTACAATGAGCAGTTCTTC.

This clonotype was counted ten times or more. The chain is built from TRBV3-1 and TRBJ2-4, with 7 bases identical to TRBD1. With 4 bases clipped from V and 7 bases from J, the junction kept 7 bases outside the gene matches. Germline V gives CDR1 LGHDT, CDR2 YNNKEL (reference sequence). The CDR3 totals 14 residues. CDR3 nucleotides: TGTGCCAGCAGCCTGAACAGGGGCATCAACATTCAGTACTTC. Translated: CASSLNRGINIQYF.

This clonotype was detected many times. The rearrangement links TRBV15 to TRBJ2-7; TRBD1 is a possible D gene (6 bases). This CDR3 contains 13 residues. The ends were cut back, 3 bases at V and 2 bases at J, with 8 bases in the middle. Per germline, CDR1 LNHNV and CDR2 YYDKDF (reference sequence). The CDR3 spells CATSRGATYEQYF. CDR3 nucleotides: TGTGCCACCAGCAGGGGGGCAACCTACGAGCAGTACTTC.

This clonotype was picked up many times. The chain carries TRBV2 and TRBJ1-3, with 7 bases lining up with TRBD1. CDR1 SNHLY and CDR2 FYNNEI come from the germline V gene. Trimming cost V 4 bases and J 11 bases; bases outside gene matches: 5. This CDR3 is 12 amino acids long. CDR3 DNA sequence: TGTGCCAGCAGTGTAACGCAGGGGGCCATATATTTT. Protein product: CASSVTQGAIYF.

This clonotype was detected many times. The rearrangement links TRBV27 to TRBJ2-3; perhaps TRBD2 as D (5 bases). V shed 8 bases and J shed 5 bases, with 20 bases lying between them. Germline V lookup: CDR1 MNHEY, CDR2 SMNVEV (reference sequence). The CDR3 length is 15 residues. CDR3 loop: CASHYGRASLDTQYF. The CDR3 DNA follows: TGTGCCAGCCATTACGGAAGGGCTAGCTTAGATACGCAGTATTTT.

This clonotype has a count of ten or more. V gene TRBV19 combines with J gene TRBJ2-7, with D possibly matching TRBD1 (5 bases). V lost 10 bases and J lost 0, with 16 bases in between. CDR3 length: 14 amino acids. Germline CDR1 and CDR2: LNHDA and SQIVND (reference sequence). In DNA form, the CDR3 reads TGTGCCACCTCCTTGCAGGGATCCTCCTACGAGCAGTACTTC. This codes for CATSLQGSSYEQYF. The whole variable domain, filled in from reference TRBV19 and TRBJ2-7, reads DGGITQSPKYLFRKEGQNVTLSCEQNLNHDAMYWYRQDPGQGLRLIYYSQIVNDFQKGDIAEGYSVSREKKESFPLTVTSAQKNPTAFYLCATSLQGSSYEQYFGPGTRLTVT.